Listed here are 14 T cell receptor beta chains from one sample, sequenced in a study of cytomegalovirus exposure and HLA in healthy donors. PCR involved 60 Vbeta and 13 Jbeta primers. This table comes from immunoSEQ multiplex PCR, and its TCRdb copy is limited to in-frame clones, with some not included. Of just over 150,000 clones in the sample, about three quarters were seen once. Sequencing was carried out using PBMCs. The receptors stem from a female donor in good health and CMV-seronegative.

The chain is built from TRBV27 and TRBJ2-1, with 10 bases aligning to TRBD2. CDR3 length equals 16 residues. The germline gives CDR1 MNHEY, CDR2 SMNVEV (reference sequence). The V segment lost 5 bases and the J segment 6 bases; nucleotides outside the gene matches: 10. Here the CDR3 reads CASSVTSGIWGNEQFF. The CDR3 DNA follows: TGTGCCAGCAGTGTTACTAGCGGGATATGGGGCAATGAGCAGTTCTTC.

The rearrangement joins TRBV10-2 to TRBJ1-2; no clear D. This CDR3 contains 12 residues. Deletions cut 0 bases from V and 4 bases from J, with 3 bases between. Germline values: CDR1 WSHSY, CDR2 SAAADI. The CDR3 DNA is TGCGCCAGCAGTGAGTCGAGCTATGGCTACACCTTC. This codes for CASSESSYGYTF.

This chain joins TRBV7-9 and TRBJ1-1; TRBD1 is a possible D gene (5 bases). V was shortened by 0 bases and J by 3 bases, with 8 bases between the two germline ends. Germline CDR1 and CDR2: SEHNR and FQNEAQ (reference sequence). The CDR3 has 14 residues. CDR3 DNA sequence: TGTGCCAGCAGCTTAGCAAGGGGTGACACTGAAGCTTTCTTT. Protein product: CASSLARGDTEAFF.

The V call is TRBV10-1, the J call TRBJ1-6; 7 positions match TRBD1. Germline-derived CDR1 and CDR2 are WNHNN and SYGVQD (reference sequence). J lost 7 bases, V lost 10 bases, and 13 bases had no gene match. The CDR3 is made up of 15 amino acids. For the CDR3, the DNA is TGCGCCACCTCGATCGGTCAGGGGGGCAATTCACCCCTCCACTTT. Its protein product is CATSIGQGGNSPLHF.

The chain couples TRBV5-1 to TRBJ2-5; weak D call: TRBD1 (6 bases). V gave up 2 bases and J gave up 4 bases, with 12 bases separating them. This CDR3 contains 14 residues. Germline CDR1 reads SGHRS; CDR2 reads YFSETQ. The CDR3, as DNA: TGCGCCAGCAGCTTCGGGACACCCTTAGAGACCCAGTACTTC. As protein: CASSFGTPLETQYF.

Here the CDR3 reads CASGFPEEETQYF. The CDR3 coding sequence is TGTGCTAGTGGTTTCCCCGAGGAAGAGACCCAGTACTTC. V usage is TRBV12-5 and J usage is TRBJ2-5; D gene ambiguous. Looked up from germline, CDR1 is LGHNT and CDR2 is FRNRAP. The CDR3 is made up of 13 amino acids. Trimming pared 3 bases from V and 3 bases from J, leaving 8 bases between.

The chain links TRBV9 to TRBJ1-2; possible D gene TRBD1, 5 bases. The V gene's germline CDR1 is SGDLS and CDR2 YYNGEE. The CDR3 spans 15 residues. Trimming shortened V by 6 bases and J by 2 bases, and 17 bases separated the two germline ends. CDR3 in DNA: TGTGCCAGCACCCCGGGGGGGGGAAGGAACTATGGCTACACCTTC. Residues: CASTPGGGRNYGYTF.

Remarks on this clone: Other DNA sequences in this sample translate to the same CDR3. The chain couples TRBV18 to TRBJ1-1; D remains ambiguous. This CDR3 spans 13 amino acids. CDR1 and CDR2 (germline): KGHSH, LQKENI. V lost 3 bases to trimming and J lost 0 bases, with 5 bases between them. The CDR3 region is CASSPDMNTEAFF. CDR3 nucleotide sequence: TGTGCCAGCTCACCTGACATGAACACTGAAGCTTTCTTT.

The J gene is TRBJ1-2, the V gene TRBV6-5, with 7 bases matching TRBD1. V was pared by 5 bases and J by 4 bases, with 10 bases of the junction left unmatched. The CDR3 runs to 15 residues. Per germline, CDR1 MNHEY and CDR2 SVGAGI. CDR3 amino acids: CASSQKTGYSYGYTF. Here the CDR3 DNA reads TGTGCCAGCAGTCAAAAGACAGGGTATTCCTATGGCTACACCTTC.

The rearrangement joins TRBV9 to TRBJ2-7, with D perhaps TRBD1 (6 bases). The CDR3 is 15 residues long. Germline V gene lookup returns CDR1 SGDLS and CDR2 YYNGEE. Trimming took 6 bases from V and 4 from J, leaving 20 bases between them. CDR3 amino acids: CASNRDTTGEYEQYF. CDR3 nucleotides: TGTGCCAGCAACCGGGACACCACCGGGGAGTACGAGCAGTACTTC.

The rearrangement uses TRBV5-8 and TRBJ2-2, with D possibly matching TRBD2 (6 bases). V was clipped by 0 bases and J by 3 bases, with 9 bases between them. The germline CDR1 and CDR2 sequences are SGHTS and YDEGEE. The length of the CDR3 is 15 residues. The CDR3 reads CASSLARGYTGELFF. In DNA form, the CDR3 reads TGTGCCAGCAGCTTGGCTCGGGGGTACACCGGGGAGCTGTTTTTT.

This chain links TRBV11-2 with TRBJ2-7; tentative D call: TRBD2 (6 bases). V lost 3 bases to trimming and J lost 5 bases, with 11 bases between them. CDR3 length: 13 residues. Germline V lookup: CDR1 SGHAT, CDR2 FQNNGV. In DNA, the CDR3 is TGTGCCAGCAGCTTGTTCCGCGGGGACGAGCAGTACTTC. This gives the protein CASSLFRGDEQYF. The entire variable domain, with the rest obtained from reference TRBV11-2 and TRBJ2-7, is as follows: EAGVAQSPRYKIIEKRQSVAFWCNPISGHATLYWYQQILGQGPKLLIQFQNNGVVDDSQLPKDRFSAERLKGVDSTLKIQPAKLEDSAVYLCASSLFRGDEQYFGPGTRLTVT.

V gene TRBV7-2 combines with J gene TRBJ2-7; 8 nucleotides agree with TRBD1. CDR1 is SGHTA and CDR2 is FQGNSA in the germline V gene. J was trimmed by 0 bases and V by 0 bases; bases with no gene match: 4. The CDR3 is 16 residues long. The CDR3 reads CASSLAGQGLSYEQYF. CDR3 nucleotides: TGTGCCAGCAGCTTAGCAGGACAGGGTCTCTCCTACGAGCAGTACTTC.

J is TRBJ1-3 and V is TRBV5-1, with 7 nucleotides matching TRBD1. The CDR3 is 16 residues long. V lost 4 bases to trimming and J lost 0 bases; unmatched junction nucleotides: 7. CDR1 is SGHRS and CDR2 is YFSETQ in the germline V gene. This CDR3 is CASSTRTGSSGNTIYF. The CDR3, as DNA: TGCGCCAGCAGCACCCGGACAGGTTCCTCTGGAAACACCATATATTTT.